The sequence of this TCR beta chain was determined in a study of shared clonotypes between healthy human individuals. General study results and limits: Rarefaction indicated that sorted-subset sequencing remained incomplete although depth was large.

TCRdb's copy holds only in-frame clones and misses some; the assay was immunoSEQ multiplex PCR. This sample has 2 million to 3 million clones, with 93% found just once. Healthy and HIV-negative, the adult donors had no recent acute infections or vaccinations. Trimming took off 7 bases at V and 4 bases at J, with 3 bases between the two ends. The CDR3 has 9 residues. Germline-derived CDR1 and CDR2 are DFQATT and SNEGSKA (reference sequence). Regarding this clone: Its antigen is unknown.

This sequence originates from a man younger than 35 in good health. Some clones in this sample may be carry-over from other donors' samples. The sample consisted of naive CD4+ T cells from PBMCs. As to subset: CD45RA+ positively selected. This chain uses TRBV20-1 with TRBJ2-3; no clear D. This CDR3 is CSVPDTQYF. CDR3 nucleotide sequence: TGCAGTGTTCCAGATACGCAGTATTTT.